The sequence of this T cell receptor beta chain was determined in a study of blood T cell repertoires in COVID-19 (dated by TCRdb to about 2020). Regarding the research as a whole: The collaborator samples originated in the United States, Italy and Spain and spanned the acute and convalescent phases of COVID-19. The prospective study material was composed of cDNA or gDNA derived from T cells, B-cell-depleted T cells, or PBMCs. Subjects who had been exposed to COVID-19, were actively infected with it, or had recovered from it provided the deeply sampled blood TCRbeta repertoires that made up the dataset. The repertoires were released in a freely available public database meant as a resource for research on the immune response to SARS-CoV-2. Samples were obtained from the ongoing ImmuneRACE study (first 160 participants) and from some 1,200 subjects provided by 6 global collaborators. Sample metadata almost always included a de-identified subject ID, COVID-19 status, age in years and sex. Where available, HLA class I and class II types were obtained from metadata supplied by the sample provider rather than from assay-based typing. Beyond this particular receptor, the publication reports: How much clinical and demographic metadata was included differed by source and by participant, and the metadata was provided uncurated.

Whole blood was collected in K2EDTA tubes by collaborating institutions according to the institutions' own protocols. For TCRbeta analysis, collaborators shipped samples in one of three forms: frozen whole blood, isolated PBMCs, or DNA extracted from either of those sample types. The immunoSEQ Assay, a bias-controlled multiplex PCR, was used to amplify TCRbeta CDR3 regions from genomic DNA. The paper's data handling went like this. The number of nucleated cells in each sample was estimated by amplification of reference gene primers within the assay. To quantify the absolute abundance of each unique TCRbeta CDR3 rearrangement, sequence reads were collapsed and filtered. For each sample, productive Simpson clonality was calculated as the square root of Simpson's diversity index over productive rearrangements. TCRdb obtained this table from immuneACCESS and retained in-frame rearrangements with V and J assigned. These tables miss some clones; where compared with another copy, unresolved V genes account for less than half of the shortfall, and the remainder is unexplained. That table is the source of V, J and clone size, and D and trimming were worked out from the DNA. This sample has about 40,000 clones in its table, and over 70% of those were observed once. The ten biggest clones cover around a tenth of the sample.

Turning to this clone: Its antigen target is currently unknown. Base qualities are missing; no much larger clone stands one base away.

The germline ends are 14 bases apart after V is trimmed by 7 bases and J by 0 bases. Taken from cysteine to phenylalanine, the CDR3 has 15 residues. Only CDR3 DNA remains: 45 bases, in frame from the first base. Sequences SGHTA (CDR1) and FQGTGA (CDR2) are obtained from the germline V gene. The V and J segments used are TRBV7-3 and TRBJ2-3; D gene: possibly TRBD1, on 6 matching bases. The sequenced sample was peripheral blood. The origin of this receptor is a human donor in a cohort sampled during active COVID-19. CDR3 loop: CASTRGTTSTDTQYF. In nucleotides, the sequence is TGTGCCAGCACCCGAGGGACAACTAGCACAGATACGCAGTATTTT.